This TCR beta chain is drawn from a study of cytomegalovirus exposure and HLA in healthy donors. Study in general: HLA-typed donors contributed 80 million to 85 million unique TCRs, which were held in an early data release.

The germline V gene encodes CDR1 SEHNR and CDR2 FQNEAQ (reference sequence). The V gene end was trimmed by 4 bases and the J gene end by 6 bases; junction bases not matched to a gene: 17. The CDR3 has 17 residues. Primers: 60 Vbeta forward and 13 Jbeta reverse. The method was immunoSEQ multiplex PCR; TCRdb's version includes in-frame clones alone and lacks a portion of them. Found here are roughly 92,000 clones, approximately 80% of them singletons; the top ten hold 20% to 25%. This sequence was found in a woman aged 45-60 years in good health and CMV-seropositive. Sequencing used PBMCs. The chain joins TRBV7-9 to TRBJ1-2; 7 nucleotides agree with TRBD1. The CDR3 loop reads CASSSPRGQGDRNGYTF. CDR3 nucleotide sequence: TGTGCCAGCAGCTCACCCCGCGGGCAGGGGGATAGGAATGGCTACACCTTC. The variable domain in full, completed from reference TRBV7-9 and TRBJ1-2, reads DTGVSQNPRHKITKRGQNVTFRCDPISEHNRLYWYRQTLGQGPEFLTYFQNEAQLEKSRLLSDRFSAERPKGSFSTLEIQRTEQGDSAMYLCASSSPRGQGDRNGYTFGSGTRLTVV.